This T cell receptor beta chain was captured in a study of blood T cell repertoires in COVID-19. Study-level background: Donors in the United States, Italy and Spain gave samples during acute or convalescent COVID-19. The cDNA or gDNA used as material had been derived from T cells, B-cell-depleted T cells, or PBMCs.

In the source study's methods: Reference gene primer amplification yielded estimated nucleated cell counts. The method was immunoSEQ multiplex PCR; TCRdb's version includes in-frame clones alone and lacks a portion of them. V, J and clone size are taken as reported in that table, and D and trimming were inferred from the DNA itself. Here the sample spans over 250,000 clones, approximately 86% being singletons. Looked up from germline, CDR1 is SGHVS and CDR2 is FNYEAQ. This CDR3 is 14 amino acids long. V was pared by 0 bases and J by 1 base, with 5 bases between. This clonotype originated in a man aged 35 to 55 who had recovered from COVID-19. The J gene is TRBJ2-3, the V gene TRBV7-6; D unclear. Sequencing was done on a sample of peripheral blood. The DNA for the CDR3 is TGTGCCAGCAGCTTAGCTCATGGCACAGATACGCAGTATTTT. Protein product: CASSLAHGTDTQYF.